The clone carrying this TCR beta chain occurred many times. Its antigen is not identified. This sample was included in a study of T cells in Graves' hyperthyroidism and ophthalmopathy. General study findings and limits: Using 13 V-J features, a model discriminated ophthalmopathy from stable hyperthyroidism. The majority of expanded thyroid clonotypes above 0.001 also appeared in blood.

Amplified TCR beta CDR3 regions came from RNA transcripts. TCR CDR3 underwent first-round RT-PCR with the HTBI primer set. MiXCR was run by TCRdb on the multiplex PCR reads, yielding one entry per CDR3 protein. The sample comprises around 240,000 distinct CDR3 sequences, about a sixth of which are singletons, and around 30% rests with the top ten. V lost 4 bases and J lost 7; bases outside the gene matches: 2. CDR3 length: 12 amino acids. Germline CDR1 reads MDHEN; CDR2 reads SYDVKM. Patients were excluded because of uncontrolled infection, other autoimmune disease, pregnancy or lactation. The specimen was blood. V gene TRBV28 combines with J gene TRBJ1-2; TRBD1 agrees at 8 bases. This clonotype originated in a young woman with Graves' ophthalmopathy. The CDR3 DNA sequence: TGTGCCAGCAGTTGGACAGGGTTTGGCTACACCTTC. Protein sequence: CASSWTGFGYTF.